Below, 28 T cell receptor beta chains from the same sample are listed, as sequenced in a study of blood T cell repertoires in COVID-19. Profiled with immunoSEQ multiplex PCR; TCRdb holds only in-frame clones, not every one. Of over 250,000 clones in the sample, approximately 93% were seen once. Sequencing used peripheral blood. All receptors come from a woman aged 25 to 45 with COVID-19, enrolled during active disease.

The V call is TRBV19, the J call TRBJ2-7; possible D gene TRBD2, 6 bases. This CDR3 is 14 amino acids long. V lost 5 bases and J 3 bases, leaving 14 bases between the germline ends. The germline V gene has CDR1 LNHDA and CDR2 SQIVND (reference sequence). The CDR3 loop reads CASSPTLGGYEQYF. CDR3 nucleotides: TGTGCCAGTAGTCCAACGTTGGGGGGCTACGAGCAGTACTTC.

This chain links TRBV24-1 with TRBJ2-3; a weak D match, TRBD2 (6 bases). This CDR3 comprises 14 residues. The germline V and J ends were trimmed by 5 bases and 7 bases, with 15 bases remaining between them. Germline-derived CDR1 and CDR2 are KGHDR and SFDVKD. CDR3 sequence reads: CATSARGSAHTQYF. In DNA form, the CDR3 reads TGTGCCACCAGTGCCCGGGGGAGCGCACATACGCAGTATTTT.

The rearrangement uses TRBV5-1 and TRBJ2-5, with 8 bases matching TRBD1. The CDR3 sequence is 16 residues long. Unmatched junction bases numbered 8, after V lost 0 bases and J lost 4 bases. CDR1 is SGHRS, CDR2 YFSETQ, per germline. The CDR3 sequence: CASSLGRTGSSETQYF. Written as DNA, the CDR3 is TGCGCCAGCAGCTTGGGGAGGACAGGGTCGTCAGAGACCCAGTACTTC.

The V and J genes are TRBV6-2 or TRBV6-3 and TRBJ2-3; a weak D match, TRBD2 (5 bases). Deletions cut 2 bases from V and 3 bases from J, with 15 bases between. The CDR3 loop spans 16 amino acids. Germline values: CDR1 MNHEY, CDR2 SVGEGT. As DNA, the CDR3 is TGTGCCAGCAGTTACATATGGACGGGGTCTACAGATACGCAGTATTTT. As protein: CASSYIWTGSTDTQYF.

The chain recombines TRBV10-3 with TRBJ1-4; 10 nucleotides align to TRBD1. The V segment lost 6 bases and the J segment 8 bases; nucleotides outside the gene matches: 12. The CDR3 contains 16 residues. Germline V gene sequence: CDR1 ENHRY, CDR2 SYGVKD. The CDR3 reads CAISFTRDRGMEKLFF. CDR3 coding DNA: TGTGCCATCAGCTTTACCCGGGACAGGGGAATGGAAAAACTGTTTTTT.

The chain has TRBV5-1 and TRBJ1-3; tentative D call: TRBD1 (5 bases). There are 16 residues in the CDR3. Germline CDR1 and CDR2: SGHRS and YFSETQ. The ends were cut back, 0 bases at V and 3 bases at J, with 13 bases in the middle. CDR3 nucleotide sequence: TGCGCCAGCAGCTTGGAGACCGTCGGGGGTGGAAACACCATATATTTT. Its translation is CASSLETVGGGNTIYF.

The rearrangement uses TRBV6-5 and TRBJ1-1; D may be TRBD1 (6 bases). Germline V gene sequence: CDR1 MNHEY, CDR2 SVGAGI. With 3 bases removed from V and 5 bases from J, the gap between germline ends came to 10 bases. The CDR3 sequence is 13 residues long. The chain's CDR3 is CASSYEGGTEAFF. CDR3 bases: TGTGCCAGCAGTTATGAGGGGGGGACTGAAGCTTTCTTT.

The chain uses TRBV29-1 and TRBJ2-1; TRBD1 agrees at 9 bases. This CDR3 comprises 14 residues. Trimming took 7 bases from V and 5 from J; bases not matched to a gene: 9. Germline V CDR1 and CDR2: SQVTM, ANQGSEA. The CDR3 DNA reads TGCAGCGGGAACTCCGGGACAGGGAACAATGAGCAGTTCTTC. Translated, it gives CSGNSGTGNNEQFF.

The rearrangement links TRBV28 to TRBJ1-4; TRBD1 is a possible D gene (6 bases). The CDR3 sequence is 14 residues long. The germline gives CDR1 MDHEN, CDR2 SYDVKM. V gave up 5 bases and J gave up 4 bases, with 11 bases separating them. CDR3 in amino acids: CASSADRFNEKLFF. CDR3 bases: TGTGCCAGCAGTGCCGACAGGTTTAATGAAAAACTGTTTTTT.

This clone came up once. The chain carries TRBV27 and TRBJ2-7, with D perhaps matching TRBD1 (5 bases). V lost 5 bases to trimming and J lost 6 bases, with 14 bases between them. Germline V gene sequence: CDR1 MNHEY, CDR2 SMNVEV (reference sequence). The CDR3 consists of 13 residues. Here the CDR3 reads CASSIVQGPEQYF. DNA of the CDR3: TGTGCCAGCAGTATAGTCCAGGGCCCCGAGCAGTACTTC.

This chain uses TRBV29-1 with TRBJ1-3; D gene uncertain. The V gene's germline CDR1 is SQVTM and CDR2 ANQGSEA. CDR3 size: 11 residues. Trimming removed 8 bases from V and 4 bases from J, with 9 bases in between. CDR3 in DNA: TGCAGCATAACCGAGGGAAACACCATATATTTT. As protein: CSITEGNTIYF.

The chain is built from TRBV27 and TRBJ1-5, with TRBD1 identical over 9 bases. The CDR3 spans 17 residues. Losses at the gene ends were 2 bases for V and 2 bases for J; bases not matched to a gene: 7. Germline V lookup: CDR1 MNHEY, CDR2 SMNVEV (reference sequence). CDR3 bases: TGTGCCAGCAGTTTAAAAAGGGGACAGGGCCGCAATCAGCCCCAGCATTTT. Its protein is CASSLKRGQGRNQPQHF.

This chain joins TRBV3-1 (or the pseudogene TRBV3-2) and TRBJ1-2, with a possible D match to TRBD1 (6 bases). Per germline, CDR1 LGHDT and CDR2 YNNKEL (reference sequence). V lost 0 bases, J lost 4 bases, and 12 bases lay in between. The CDR3 has 15 amino acids. CDR3 bases: TGTGCCAGCAGCCAAGACGGGTCACAGGGCTATGGCTACACCTTC. This encodes CASSQDGSQGYGYTF.

The gene calls are TRBV6-5 and TRBJ1-6; D call uncertain. Trimming removed 6 bases at V and 6 bases at J, with 12 bases between. Germline loops: CDR1 MNHEY, CDR2 SVGAGI. This CDR3 comprises 14 residues. Here the CDR3 reads CASSRGRVNSPLHF. For the CDR3, the DNA is TGTGCCAGCAGCCGCGGGCGGGTTAATTCACCCCTCCACTTT.

The chain combines TRBV18 with TRBJ1-5; 7 positions agree with TRBD1. This CDR3 region has 17 residues. V was clipped by 2 bases and J by 6 bases; unmatched bases: 13. Germline CDR1 KGHSH, CDR2 LQKENI. CDR3 DNA sequence: TGTGCCAGCTCACCAATGGGAAAGGGGGCTGATGGTCAGCCCCAGCATTTT. Its protein product is CASSPMGKGADGQPQHF. Full variable domain (rest looked up from reference TRBV18 and TRBJ1-5): NAGVMQNPRHLVRRRGQEARLRCSPMKGHSHVYWYRQLPEEGLKFMVYLQKENIIDESGMPKERFSAEFPKEGPSILRIQQVVRGDSAAYFCASSPMGKGADGQPQHFGDGTRLSIL.

V usage is TRBV28 and J usage is TRBJ1-5, with D hard to call. Germline values: CDR1 MDHEN, CDR2 SYDVKM. The ends were cut back, 6 bases at V and 7 bases at J, with 22 bases in the middle. The CDR3 runs to 16 residues. CDR3 DNA: TGTGCCAGCAGCTACCCCCAAGGCGGGCTGCGGCAGCCCCAGCATTTT. Its protein is CASSYPQGGLRQPQHF.

This rearrangement joins TRBV2 to TRBJ1-1; 7 nucleotides match TRBD1. Trimming removed 8 bases from V and 8 bases from J; junction bases left unmatched: 14. CDR3 length: 14 amino acids. In germline, CDR1 is SNHLY, CDR2 FYNNEI. The CDR3: CASRAPTGTEEAFF. CDR3 sequence (DNA): TGTGCCAGCCGAGCCCCCACCGGGACAGAGGAAGCTTTCTTT.

The chain couples TRBV5-6 to TRBJ2-1; a weak D match, TRBD2 (6 bases). Trimming took 3 bases from V and 6 from J, leaving 19 bases between them. Germline V gene lookup returns CDR1 SGHDT and CDR2 YYEEEE. The CDR3 contains 16 residues. The CDR3 nucleotides are TGTGCCAGCAGCTCCACCCCGCGGGGTTGGGGCAATGAGCAGTTCTTC. As protein: CASSSTPRGWGNEQFF.

V gene TRBV14 combines with J gene TRBJ1-1, with 8 nucleotides matching TRBD1. CDR3 size: 14 residues. The germline CDR1 and CDR2 sequences are SGHDN and FVKESK. The V and J ends lost 3 bases and 4 bases, in that order; junction bases with no gene match: 4. CDR3 region: CASSHRGQSTEAFF. The CDR3 coding sequence is TGTGCCAGCAGCCACAGGGGGCAGAGCACTGAAGCTTTCTTT.

The V and J genes are TRBV9 and TRBJ2-1, with 7 bases that match TRBD2. The germline V gene encodes CDR1 SGDLS and CDR2 YYNGEE. This CDR3 has 13 residues. The V and J ends lost 2 bases and 6 bases, in that order; junction bases with no gene match: 2. For the CDR3, the DNA is TGTGCCAGCAGCGTGGGGAGGGCCAATGAGCAGTTCTTC. This translates into CASSVGRANEQFF.

The chain employs TRBV21-1 and TRBJ2-1; TRBD1, the table's D call, was not compared with the DNA. TRBV21-1 constitutes a pseudogene. The CDR3 spans 16 residues. The CDR3 protein is CASSKGGRSSYNEQFF. For the CDR3, the DNA is TGTGCCAGCAGCAAAGGGGGCCGGAGCTCCTACAATGAGCAGTTCTTC.

The chain couples TRBV6-1 to TRBJ2-5, with 13 bases identical to TRBD2. CDR1 and CDR2 from the germline V gene are MNHNS and SASEGT. The CDR3 consists of 16 residues. After removal of 4 bases from V and 5 bases from J, the junction contained 7 bases not matched to a gene. CDR3 nucleotide sequence: TGTGCCAGCAGTGCTTTTGGACTAGCGGGAGCTGAGACCCAGTACTTC. This encodes CASSAFGLAGAETQYF.

This clone has just one count. This chain joins TRBV30 and TRBJ2-3; D perhaps matches TRBD2 (6 bases). The CDR3 contains 13 residues. Trimming left V 7 bases short and J 5 bases short, with 16 bases between. CDR1 is GTSNPN and CDR2 is SVGIG in the germline V gene (reference sequence). The CDR3 is CASGLSSVDTQYF. Written as DNA, the CDR3 is TGTGCCTCGGGACTTTCCTCGGTAGATACGCAGTATTTT.

The V gene is TRBV27, the J gene TRBJ1-1; perhaps TRBD1 as D (5 bases). This CDR3 has 14 amino acids. Germline values: CDR1 MNHEY, CDR2 SMNVEV (reference sequence). V was shortened by 2 bases and J by 0 bases, with 7 bases between the two germline ends. CDR3 in amino acids: CASSLPGVNTEAFF. CDR3 in DNA: TGTGCCAGCAGTTTACCGGGGGTGAACACTGAAGCTTTCTTT.

The CDR3: CASSLSRLAGYNEQFF. In DNA, the CDR3 is TGTGCCAGCAGCTTATCTCGACTAGCGGGCTACAATGAGCAGTTCTTC. This chain joins TRBV7-9 and TRBJ2-1; TRBD2 agrees at 10 bases. Germline V CDR1 and CDR2: SEHNR, FQNEAQ (reference sequence). V gave up 2 bases and J gave up 3 bases; unmatched junction bases: 4. The CDR3 sequence is 16 residues long.

The chain couples TRBV19 to TRBJ1-5; D uncertain. Trimming removed 1 base at V and 7 bases at J, with 8 bases between. Germline-derived CDR1 and CDR2 are LNHDA and SQIVND (reference sequence). The CDR3 consists of 13 residues. DNA of the CDR3: TGTGCCAGTAGTATAGGTGAGGAACAGCCCCAGCATTTT. It translates to CASSIGEEQPQHF.

The rearrangement joins TRBV9 to TRBJ2-1, with 8 bases identical to TRBD1. Looked up from germline, CDR1 is SGDLS and CDR2 is YYNGEE. The length of the CDR3 is 16 residues. V trimming: 0 bases; J trimming: 4 bases; junction bases outside the gene matches: 6. The chain's CDR3 is CASSVADRGGYNEQFF. DNA of the CDR3: TGTGCCAGCAGCGTAGCCGACAGGGGCGGTTACAATGAGCAGTTCTTC.

V gene TRBV5-4 combines with J gene TRBJ2-3, with 9 bases matching TRBD2. V lost 4 bases to trimming and J lost 4 bases; unmatched junction nucleotides: 7. This CDR3 has 15 amino acids. From germline, CDR1 is SGHNT and CDR2 YYREEE (reference sequence). CDR3 residues: CASSLSGRGADTQYF. The CDR3 DNA is TGTGCCAGCAGCCTTAGCGGGAGAGGTGCAGATACGCAGTATTTT.